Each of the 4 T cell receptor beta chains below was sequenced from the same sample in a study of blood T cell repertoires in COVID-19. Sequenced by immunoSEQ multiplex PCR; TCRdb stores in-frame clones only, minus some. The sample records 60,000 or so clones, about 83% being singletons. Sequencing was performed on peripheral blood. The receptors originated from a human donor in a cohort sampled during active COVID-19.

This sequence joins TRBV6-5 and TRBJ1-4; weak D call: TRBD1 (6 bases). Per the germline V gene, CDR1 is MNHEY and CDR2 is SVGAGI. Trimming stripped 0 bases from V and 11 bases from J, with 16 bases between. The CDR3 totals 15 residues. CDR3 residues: CASSYSGASDRKLFF. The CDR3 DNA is TGTGCCAGCAGTTACTCGGGGGCTTCTGATAGGAAACTGTTTTTT.

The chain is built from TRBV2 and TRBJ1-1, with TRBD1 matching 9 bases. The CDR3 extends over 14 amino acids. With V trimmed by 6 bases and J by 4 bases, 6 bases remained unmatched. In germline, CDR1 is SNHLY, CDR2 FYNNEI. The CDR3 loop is CASRGQGLSTEAFF. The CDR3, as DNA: TGTGCCAGCAGGGGACAGGGCTTATCCACTGAAGCTTTCTTT.

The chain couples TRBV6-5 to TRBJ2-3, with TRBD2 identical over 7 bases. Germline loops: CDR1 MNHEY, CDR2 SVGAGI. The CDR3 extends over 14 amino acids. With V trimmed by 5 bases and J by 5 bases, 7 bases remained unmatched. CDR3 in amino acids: CASSPSLAGDTQYF. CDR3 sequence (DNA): TGTGCCAGCAGTCCCTCCTTAGCGGGAGATACGCAGTATTTT.

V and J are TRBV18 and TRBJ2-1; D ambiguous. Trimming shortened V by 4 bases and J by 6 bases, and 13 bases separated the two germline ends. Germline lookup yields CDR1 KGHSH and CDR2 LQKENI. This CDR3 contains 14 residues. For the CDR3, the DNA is TGTGCCAGCTCACAAGGAGTAGTAGTCAATGAGCAGTTCTTC. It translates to CASSQGVVVNEQFF.